Sequencing of this TCR beta chain was carried out in a study of siplizumab effects on memory and regulatory T cells (dated 2019 in TCRdb). Concerning the study at large: The effect of the anti-CD2 antibody siplizumab on alloreactive T-cell subsets was examined in allogeneic mixed lymphocyte reactions constructed from human PBMCs.

Sorted unstimulated T cells and proliferating T cells recovered from mixed lymphocyte reactions were subjected to TCRbeta CDR3 sequencing. Fresh whole blood from 9 to 11 HLA-typed healthy donors was used as the source from which PBMCs were isolated. To map where alloreactive clones came from, CD4+ regulatory T cells in the unstimulated state were FACS-sorted. As to this clone: Its antigen remains undetermined. Base-call qualities are not available, and no considerably larger clone is one nucleotide away.

CDR1 and CDR2 were assigned from the germline V gene as ENHRY and SYGVKD. The CDR3 numbers 14 residues from cysteine through phenylalanine. Only the CDR3 DNA stays, 42 bases, in frame from base 1. V drops 0 bases and J drops 5 bases, leaving 10 bases in between. What the work shows at the level of the full study, not this receptor alone: The cumulative frequency of alloreactive sequences traceable to unstimulated CD4+ memory T cells was significantly reduced by siplizumab. Of the alloreactive CD4+ clones that could be mapped, the Treg-derived share averaged 68.8% with siplizumab compared with 25% to 30% in control reactions. Roughly 75-95% of proliferating CD4+ or CD8+ clones could not be assigned a naive or memory phenotype. Because sequences at frequencies below about 10^-5 were poorly captured, only a minor fraction of alloreactive clones could be mapped back to unstimulated subsets. Whether proliferating Tregs from siplizumab cultures were suppressive was not functionally confirmed. Compared with memory T cells, unstimulated naive T cells appeared more diverse, and naive cells seemed to make a substantial contribution to the alloresponse.

Library generation was performed with the immunoSEQ multiplex PCR assay. About 9.9 x 10^4 TCR templates per sample were assayed by the deep sequencing platform. Genomic DNA extracted from sorted T cells was used for TCRbeta CDR3 sequencing. In the original analysis: The R programming language was used for clonal analysis of the TCRbeta CDR3 data. Alloreactive CD4+ and CD8+ clones were identified by comparing unstimulated samples to CFSE-low samples taken after the reaction. Regulatory or non-regulatory origin of alloreactive CD4+ clones was assigned by matching sequences to the sorted unstimulated Treg and non-Treg repertoires. The source is immuneACCESS, and TCRdb retained only in-frame sequences with V and J called. Part of the clones is not carried over; for the studies checked, unresolved V genes explain less than half of this, and the remainder is unexplained. V and J calls and clone size are as listed in that table; D and trimming were resolved from the DNA. The sample table holds 110,000 or so clones, of which 92% were seen once. Under 0.75% of the sample is in the top ten clones.

Sequencing input: Tregs sorted from blood. In this chain, TRBV10-3 is recombined with TRBJ1-2; no D segment can be confidently identified. The receptor's source is a human donor in good health. The CDR3 region has the sequence CAISESGWSYGYTF. Read as DNA, the sequence is TGTGCCATCAGTGAGTCCGGGTGGTCTTATGGCTACACCTTC.